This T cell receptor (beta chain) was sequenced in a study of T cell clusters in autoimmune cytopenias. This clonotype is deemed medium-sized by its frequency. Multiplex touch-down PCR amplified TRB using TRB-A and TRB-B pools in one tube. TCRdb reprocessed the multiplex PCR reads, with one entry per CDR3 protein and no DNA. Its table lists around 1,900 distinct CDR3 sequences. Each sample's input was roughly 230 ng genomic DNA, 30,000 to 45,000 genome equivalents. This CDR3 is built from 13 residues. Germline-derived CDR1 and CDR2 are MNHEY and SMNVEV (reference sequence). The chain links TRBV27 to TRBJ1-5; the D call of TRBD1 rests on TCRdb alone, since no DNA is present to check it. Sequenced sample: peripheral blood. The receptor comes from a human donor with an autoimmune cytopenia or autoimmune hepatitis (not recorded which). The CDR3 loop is CASRDRGNQPQHF.